Below, 19 T cell receptor beta chains from the same sample are listed, as sequenced in a study of blood T cell repertoires in COVID-19. The repertoire was sequenced with immunoSEQ multiplex PCR; TCRdb's copy has only in-frame clones and lacks some. The table records around 60,000 clones, roughly 84% of them present only once. Input material: peripheral blood. The receptors stem from a woman aged 55 to 70 with acute or convalescent COVID-19.

This sequence joins TRBV11-1 and TRBJ1-4; TRBD1 aligns across 7 bases. Germline CDR1 is SGHAT and CDR2 is FQDESV (reference sequence). The CDR3 length is 15 residues. The V segment lost 2 bases and the J segment 3 bases; nucleotides outside the gene matches: 3. The CDR3 sequence is CASSLWGQSNEKLFF. DNA for the CDR3: TGTGCCAGCAGCTTATGGGGACAGTCTAATGAAAAACTGTTTTTT.

This chain connects TRBV29-1 to TRBJ1-1, with D perhaps TRBD1 (6 bases). Germline CDR1 reads SQVTM; CDR2 reads ANQGSEA. This CDR3 region has 14 residues. V was shortened by 3 bases and J by 4 bases, with 15 bases between the two germline ends. CDR3 sequence reads: CSVDQTGLATEAFF. The CDR3 bases are TGCAGCGTTGACCAAACAGGGTTGGCCACTGAAGCTTTCTTT. Supplemented by reference TRBV29-1 and TRBJ1-1, the full variable domain reads SAVISQKPSRDICQRGTSLTIQCQVDSQVTMMFWYRQQPGQSLTLIATANQGSEATYESGFVIDKFPISRPNLTFSTLTVSNMSPEDSSIYLCSVDQTGLATEAFFGQGTRLTVV.

This clone was found a few times. This chain joins TRBV3-1 (or the pseudogene TRBV3-2) and TRBJ1-5; perhaps TRBD1 as D (6 bases). The CDR3 spans 15 residues. The germline V gene encodes CDR1 LGHDT and CDR2 YNNKEL (reference sequence). Between the trimmed V and J ends, which lost 3 bases and 0 bases, there was a span of 9 bases. The CDR3 loop reads CASSQGTTSNQPQHF. The DNA for the CDR3 is TGTGCCAGCAGCCAGGGGACAACTAGCAATCAGCCCCAGCATTTT.

CDR3 region: CASSDRTYNSPLHF. The DNA for the CDR3 is TGTGCCAGCAGCGACAGGACCTATAATTCACCCCTCCACTTT. The V and J genes are TRBV4-2 and TRBJ1-6; a weak D match, TRBD1 (6 bases). The V gene lost 5 bases and the J gene lost 2 bases, with 7 bases spanning the gap. There are 14 residues in the CDR3. Germline V gene lookup returns CDR1 LGHNA and CDR2 YNFKEQ.

This clone is a singleton in its sample. The chain employs TRBV5-1 and TRBJ1-2, with TRBD1 matching 7 bases. Germline-derived CDR1 and CDR2 are SGHRS and YFSETQ. The CDR3 contains 16 residues. J was trimmed by 4 bases and V by 0 bases; bases with no gene match: 9. DNA for the CDR3: TGCGCCAGCAGCTTGGCCGTGAACAGGGGCGGCTATGGCTACACCTTC. It yields the protein CASSLAVNRGGYGYTF.

The V and J genes are TRBV2 and TRBJ1-2, with 9 bases matching TRBD1. This CDR3 spans 13 amino acids. Germline assignment: CDR1 SNHLY and CDR2 FYNNEI. After removal of 6 bases from V and 7 bases from J, the junction contained 6 bases not matched to a gene. The CDR3 region is CASRGQGGSGYTF. CDR3 DNA sequence: TGTGCCAGCAGGGGACAGGGAGGGTCTGGCTACACCTTC.

This chain links TRBV6-4 with TRBJ1-6; a possible D gene is TRBD1 (5 bases). The CDR3 contains 15 residues. CDR1 is MRHNA and CDR2 is SNTAGT in the germline V gene. The ends were cut back, 0 bases at V and 7 bases at J, with 10 bases in the middle. CDR3 sequence: CASSDSGLPNSPLHF. DNA of the CDR3: TGTGCCAGCAGTGACTCGGGACTACCGAATTCACCCCTCCACTTT.

The V and J genes are TRBV9 and TRBJ1-1; weak D call: TRBD1 (5 bases). The V and J ends lost 0 bases and 4 bases respectively, with 13 bases between them. The CDR3 length is 15 residues. CDR1 is SGDLS, CDR2 YYNGEE, per germline. The CDR3 is CASSVEQGGITEAFF. DNA for the CDR3: TGTGCCAGCAGCGTAGAGCAGGGCGGGATCACTGAAGCTTTCTTT.

This chain joins TRBV12-3 or TRBV12-4 and TRBJ1-6; TRBD1 matches at 8 bases. V was clipped by 11 bases and J by 7 bases; unmatched bases: 4. The CDR3 has 12 residues. CDR3: CACRQGNSPLHF. The CDR3 nucleotides are TGTGCCTGCCGACAGGGGAATTCACCCCTCCACTTT.

Concerning this clone itself: One end of the junction varies from germline; a read error may be responsible. The rearrangement joins TRBV6-1 to TRBJ2-5; 7 bases match TRBD2. CDR3 length: 11 residues. Per the germline V gene, CDR1 is MNHNS and CDR2 is SASEGT. CDR3 protein: CASSEVGREDF. The CDR3 nucleotides are TGTGCCAGCAGTGAAGTCGGCCGGGAGGACTTC.

As DNA, the CDR3 is TGTGCCAGCAGCCCCCAACAGGGTGGGGAAAAACTGTTTTTT. It codes for CASSPQQGGEKLFF. The gene calls are TRBV7-8 and TRBJ1-4, with D possibly TRBD1 on 6 matching bases. Germline loops: CDR1 SGHVS, CDR2 FQNEAQ. The CDR3 sequence is 14 residues long. The germline V and J ends were trimmed by 5 bases and 8 bases, with 15 bases remaining between them.

This clone was recorded a few times. The chain carries TRBV18 and TRBJ2-3; 7 bases map to TRBD1. Germline V gives CDR1 KGHSH, CDR2 LQKENI. The ends lost 8 bases at V and 3 bases at J; junction bases unmatched: 11. The length of the CDR3 is 15 residues. CDR3 sequence (DNA): TGTGCCAGCCGTCGGGCAGGGGGTAGAACAGATACGCAGTATTTT. Translating it yields CASRRAGGRTDTQYF.

There are a few counts of this clone. Here the CDR3 reads CASSLNRDYSYEQYF. CDR3 coding DNA: TGTGCCAGCAGTCTCAATCGGGACTACTCCTACGAGCAGTACTTC. The rearrangement links TRBV27 to TRBJ2-7; 7 bases align to TRBD2. The CDR3 spans 15 residues. J lost 0 bases, V lost 5 bases, and 7 bases had no gene match. The germline V gene encodes CDR1 MNHEY and CDR2 SMNVEV (reference sequence).

CDR3 sequence reads: CASSPPNKWNEQFF. The CDR3 DNA is TGTGCCAGCTCACCACCGAACAAGTGGAATGAGCAGTTCTTC. The chain is built from TRBV18 and TRBJ2-1; D uncertain. Looked up from germline, CDR1 is KGHSH and CDR2 is LQKENI. This CDR3 is 14 amino acids long. Trimming shortened V by 0 bases and J by 7 bases, and 10 bases separated the two germline ends.

This clone was seen a single time. The CDR3 DNA reads as TGTGCCAGCTCACCGCAGCGGGGGAACCTCCAAGAGACCCAGTACTTC. Encoded protein: CASSPQRGNLQETQYF. The chain is built from TRBV18 and TRBJ2-5; 8 nucleotides align to TRBD2. Germline V lookup: CDR1 KGHSH, CDR2 LQKENI. The V and J ends lost 3 bases and 1 base, in that order; junction bases with no gene match: 7. This CDR3 spans 16 amino acids.

This chain joins TRBV18 and TRBJ1-4; 7 bases map to TRBD1. Germline V gives CDR1 KGHSH, CDR2 LQKENI. There are 15 residues in the CDR3. V lost 5 bases, J lost 5 bases, and 8 bases stayed unmatched. CDR3 in amino acids: CASSSDRSGNEKLFF. The CDR3 nucleotides are TGTGCCAGCTCATCGGACAGGTCGGGGAATGAAAAACTGTTTTTT.

The chain couples TRBV24-1 to TRBJ2-1, with TRBD2 matching 16 bases. Germline CDR1 KGHDR, CDR2 SFDVKD. The trim removed 7 bases at V and 6 bases at J, leaving 5 bases unmatched. The CDR3 has 16 residues. The CDR3 loop is CATRGLAGGSSNEQFF. CDR3 nucleotide sequence: TGTGCCACCAGGGGACTAGCGGGGGGGTCCAGCAATGAGCAGTTCTTC.

This clone appeared once. The chain employs TRBV21-1 and TRBJ2-2; TRBD1, as called in the table, went unchecked against the DNA. TRBV21-1 is a pseudogene. The CDR3 has 15 amino acids. CDR3: CASSNRDRGLGELFF. The CDR3 DNA is TGTGCCAGCAGCAACCGGGACAGGGGCCTCGGGGAGCTGTTTTTT.

The chain joins TRBV2 to TRBJ2-3; 10 bases line up with TRBD2. V gave up 7 bases and J gave up 4 bases; unmatched junction bases: 8. CDR1 is SNHLY and CDR2 is FYNNEI in the germline V gene. CDR3 length: 15 amino acids. This CDR3 reads CASKNSGGSSDTQYF. As DNA, the CDR3 is TGTGCCAGCAAAAATAGCGGGGGGTCCTCAGATACGCAGTATTTT.